Each of the 25 T cell receptor beta chains below was sequenced from the same sample in a study of control samples from healthy donors and cancer patients. Profiling relied on immunoSEQ multiplex PCR, and the TCRdb table lists in-frame clones only, not all of them. The sample carries around 180,000 clones, around 94% recorded once. The source material was blood. These receptors all come from a woman between 18 and 30 years old in good health.

The chain is built from TRBV6-5 and TRBJ1-6; D perhaps matches TRBD1 (6 bases). Trimming took off 7 bases at V and 7 bases at J, with 11 bases between the two ends. The germline V gene has CDR1 MNHEY and CDR2 SVGAGI. CDR3 size: 13 residues. The CDR3 reads CASNDRNNSPLHF. The CDR3 DNA sequence: TGTGCCAGCAACGACAGGAACAATTCACCCCTCCACTTT.

The CDR3 protein is CASRSVNQPQHF. CDR3 DNA sequence: TGTGCCAGCAGATCTGTCAATCAGCCCCAGCATTTT. The rearrangement joins TRBV28 to TRBJ1-5; D gene ambiguous. The CDR3 extends over 12 amino acids. From germline, CDR1 is MDHEN and CDR2 SYDVKM. Between the trimmed V and J ends, which lost 6 bases and 3 bases, there was a span of 6 bases.

This clone appeared once. The V and J genes are TRBV10-3 and TRBJ1-1; D gene unclear. The CDR3 runs to 12 residues. Trimming took off 3 bases at V and 5 bases at J, with 7 bases between the two ends. CDR1 ENHRY and CDR2 SYGVKD come from the germline V gene. In nucleotides, the CDR3 is TGTGCCATCAGTGAACGTCTGACTGAAGCTTTCTTT. This gives the protein CAISERLTEAFF.

The chain employs TRBV2 and TRBJ1-6, with TRBD1 identical over 11 bases. The V gene's germline CDR1 is SNHLY and CDR2 FYNNEI. Germline trimming cut 2 bases from V and 8 bases from J; bases unmatched to any gene: 5. The length of the CDR3 is 16 residues. The CDR3 is CASSEIGQGAHSPLHF. For the CDR3, the DNA is TGTGCCAGCAGTGAAATAGGACAGGGGGCCCATTCACCCCTCCACTTT. Full variable domain (remainder filled in from reference TRBV2 and TRBJ1-6): EPEVTQTPSHQVTQMGQEVILRCVPISNHLYFYWYRQILGQKVEFLVSFYNNEISEKSEIFDDQFSVERPDGSNFTLKIRSTKLEDSAMYFCASSEIGQGAHSPLHFGNGTRLTVT.

The rearrangement joins TRBV9 to TRBJ2-1; the D is unclear. Germline CDR1 is SGDLS and CDR2 is YYNGEE. The CDR3 consists of 13 residues. Trimming shortened V by 0 bases and J by 5 bases, and 6 bases separated the two germline ends. The CDR3 here is CASSVGGHNEQFF. The CDR3 nucleotides read TGTGCCAGCAGCGTAGGAGGCCACAATGAGCAGTTCTTC.

This chain joins TRBV27 and TRBJ2-3; TRBD1 matches 10 bases. Trimming removed 5 bases from V and 3 bases from J; junction bases left unmatched: 5. The CDR3 covers 15 residues. Germline values: CDR1 MNHEY, CDR2 SMNVEV (reference sequence). CDR3 residues: CASSRTGGLTDTQYF. The CDR3 DNA sequence: TGTGCCAGCAGTAGGACAGGGGGATTGACAGATACGCAGTATTTT.

The chain joins TRBV11-2 to TRBJ2-5, with D perhaps TRBD1 (6 bases). This CDR3 has 15 amino acids. Trimming took off 0 bases at V and 5 bases at J, with 13 bases between the two ends. Looked up from germline, CDR1 is SGHAT and CDR2 is FQNNGV. The CDR3 reads CASSLDGAGEETQYF. DNA for the CDR3: TGTGCCAGCAGCTTAGATGGGGCAGGGGAGGAGACCCAGTACTTC.

The chain links TRBV3-1 (or the pseudogene TRBV3-2) to TRBJ1-5; D remains ambiguous. V was shortened by 1 base and J by 1 base, with 8 bases between the two germline ends. Germline V gene lookup returns CDR1 LGHDT and CDR2 YNNKEL (reference sequence). This CDR3 comprises 15 residues. The CDR3 reads CASSQGPVSNQPQHF. DNA of the CDR3: TGTGCCAGCAGCCAAGGTCCAGTAAGCAATCAGCCCCAGCATTTT.

The chain uses TRBV11-1 and TRBJ1-1, with D perhaps matching TRBD1 (5 bases). Trimming took 5 bases from V and 7 from J, leaving 17 bases between them. Per germline, CDR1 SGHAT and CDR2 FQDESV (reference sequence). This CDR3 is 14 amino acids long. CDR3 protein: CASSPRGRAVEAFF. Here the CDR3 DNA reads TGTGCCAGCAGCCCTAGAGGCAGGGCCGTTGAAGCTTTCTTT. The whole variable domain, filled in from reference TRBV11-1 and TRBJ1-1, reads EAEVAQSPRYKITEKSQAVAFWCDPISGHATLYWYRQILGQGPELLVQFQDESVVDDSQLPKDRFSAERLKGVDSTLKIQPAELGDSAMYLCASSPRGRAVEAFFGQGTRLTVV.

This clone was seen just once. The gene calls are TRBV11-3 and TRBJ2-7, with 9 bases lining up with TRBD2. Losses at the gene ends were 5 bases for V and 7 bases for J; bases not matched to a gene: 12. CDR3 length equals 15 residues. The germline gives CDR1 SGHNT, CDR2 YENEEA. CDR3 residues: CASSISGGPSGEQYF. The CDR3 nucleotides are TGTGCCAGCAGCATTAGCGGGGGTCCCAGCGGGGAGCAGTACTTC.

In regard to this clone: A junction end diverges from the germline sequence, so it may reflect a read error. The chain carries TRBV6-1 and TRBJ2-6; D might be TRBD1 or TRBD2, each matching 5 bases. The germline CDR1 and CDR2 sequences are MNHNS and SASEGT. The CDR3 is 15 amino acids. The CDR3 loop is CASSEQGFGANALTF. DNA of the CDR3: TGTGCCAGCAGTGAACAGGGATTCGGGGCCAACGCCCTGACTTTC.

V gene TRBV3-1 (or the pseudogene TRBV3-2) combines with J gene TRBJ2-7; tentative D call: TRBD2 (5 bases). The CDR3 totals 16 residues. Germline assignment: CDR1 LGHDT and CDR2 YNNKEL (reference sequence). Trimming removed 0 bases at V and 2 bases at J, with 14 bases between. CDR3 loop: CASSQEAKAGPYEQYF. The CDR3 region has the DNA TGTGCCAGCAGCCAAGAGGCTAAGGCGGGTCCCTACGAGCAGTACTTC.

J is TRBJ1-1 and V is TRBV10-1; the D gene is possibly TRBD1 (5 bases). V was cut by 0 bases and J by 1 base, with 9 bases left in between. CDR3 size: 15 residues. The germline CDR1 and CDR2 sequences are WNHNN and SYGVQD (reference sequence). The CDR3 sequence is CASSESNGGNTEAFF. The CDR3 DNA follows: TGCGCCAGCAGTGAGTCTAATGGGGGGAACACTGAAGCTTTCTTT.

The chain uses TRBV6-6 and TRBJ2-1; D could derive from TRBD1 or TRBD2 (5 bases each). CDR3 length: 13 amino acids. Germline V gene sequence: CDR1 MNHNY, CDR2 SVGAGI (reference sequence). Trimming left V 8 bases short and J 7 bases short, with 15 bases between. This CDR3 is CASCSGTGNEQFF. For the CDR3, the DNA is TGTGCCAGCTGTAGTGGGACGGGGAATGAGCAGTTCTTC.

The genes are TRBV6-2 or TRBV6-3 and TRBJ1-5, with D hard to call. Germline values: CDR1 MNHEY, CDR2 SVGEGT. This CDR3 has 15 amino acids. V shed 0 bases and J shed 7 bases, with 13 bases lying between them. The CDR3 region is CASSYSEGTYQPQHF. CDR3 nucleotide sequence: TGTGCCAGCAGTTACTCAGAGGGAACTTACCAGCCCCAGCATTTT.

Only a few counts were recorded for this clone. This chain joins TRBV7-9 and TRBJ2-1, with TRBD1 matching over 11 bases. J gave up 5 bases and V 2 bases, and 2 bases lay outside the gene matches. The CDR3 length is 15 residues. The germline V gene encodes CDR1 SEHNR and CDR2 FQNEAQ (reference sequence). The CDR3 sequence is CASSLLGQGDNEQFF. In DNA form, the CDR3 reads TGTGCCAGCAGCTTACTGGGACAGGGGGACAATGAGCAGTTCTTC.

The chain is built from TRBV6-2 or TRBV6-3 and TRBJ2-2; 7 positions match TRBD1. V was clipped by 1 base and J by 13 bases; unmatched bases: 9. This CDR3 spans 14 amino acids. CDR1 and CDR2 (germline): MNHEY, SVGEGT. CDR3 bases: TGTGCCAGCAGTTACTTTTACGGGACAGCCTGGCTGTTTTTT. As protein: CASSYFYGTAWLFF.

The chain has TRBV7-3 and TRBJ1-1; D gene ambiguous. CDR3 length: 13 amino acids. Germline CDR1 SGHTA, CDR2 FQGTGA. Trimming took off 1 base at V and 1 base at J, with 4 bases between the two ends. CDR3 nucleotides: TGTGCCAGCAGCTTAAATAGGAACACTGAAGCTTTCTTT. Translating it yields CASSLNRNTEAFF.

The chain has TRBV2 and TRBJ2-5; TRBD2 matches at 13 bases. The CDR3 has 15 amino acids. The germline CDR1 and CDR2 sequences are SNHLY and FYNNEI. The J segment lost 5 bases and the V segment lost 5 bases, leaving 5 bases of the junction unmatched. The CDR3 DNA is TGTGCCAGCAGTCAGACTAGCGGGGGGAGGGAGACCCAGTACTTC. Protein sequence: CASSQTSGGRETQYF.

V is TRBV9 and J is TRBJ2-2; no clear D. Germline V gives CDR1 SGDLS, CDR2 YYNGEE. The CDR3 is made up of 12 amino acids. With 3 bases removed from V and 7 bases from J, the gap between germline ends came to 7 bases. CDR3: CASSDNHGELFF. The CDR3 bases are TGTGCCAGCAGCGATAACCACGGGGAGCTGTTTTTT.

The chain carries TRBV12-3 or TRBV12-4 and TRBJ1-2, with 8 bases lining up with TRBD1. The CDR3 consists of 13 residues. The J segment lost 8 bases and the V segment lost 3 bases, leaving 5 bases of the junction unmatched. This chain's CDR3 is CASSLPGQEGYTF. CDR3 coding DNA: TGTGCCAGCAGTTTGCCGGGACAGGAGGGCTACACCTTC.

As DNA, the CDR3 is TGTGCCATCAGTGTCAAAAGGGACGCCCAAGAGACCCAGTACTTC. Its translation is CAISVKRDAQETQYF. The chain joins TRBV10-3 to TRBJ2-5; the D call may be TRBD1 or TRBD2 (5 bases each). V was cut by 4 bases and J by 1 base, with 13 bases left in between. Germline loops: CDR1 ENHRY, CDR2 SYGVKD. There are 15 residues in the CDR3.

The J gene is TRBJ2-5, the V gene TRBV14, with D uncertain. CDR1 is SGHDN, CDR2 FVKESK, per germline. V lost 4 bases to trimming and J lost 4 bases, with 16 bases between them. The CDR3 is 15 residues long. CDR3 DNA: TGTGCCAGCAGCCCCCTGACCCGGACGAGAGAGACCCAGTACTTC. Translating gives CASSPLTRTRETQYF.

The CDR3 DNA reads TGTGCCAGCAGCTTATCCAGAAAGGGGGAGCAGTACTTC. This codes for CASSLSRKGEQYF. The chain links TRBV7-2 to TRBJ2-7; D possibly corresponds to TRBD1 (5 bases). Germline V gene data show CDR1 as SGHTA and CDR2 as FQGNSA. CDR3 length: 13 amino acids. Trimming took 2 bases from V and 7 from J, leaving 12 bases between them.

This chain uses TRBV7-9 with TRBJ1-3, with D maybe TRBD1 (6 bases). The germline V and J ends were trimmed by 6 bases and 7 bases, with 16 bases remaining between them. The CDR3 has 14 amino acids. Per the germline V gene, CDR1 is SEHNR and CDR2 is FQNEAQ (reference sequence). This CDR3 reads CASSQTGLGNTIYF. CDR3 bases: TGTGCCAGCAGTCAAACAGGGTTGGGCAACACCATATATTTT.